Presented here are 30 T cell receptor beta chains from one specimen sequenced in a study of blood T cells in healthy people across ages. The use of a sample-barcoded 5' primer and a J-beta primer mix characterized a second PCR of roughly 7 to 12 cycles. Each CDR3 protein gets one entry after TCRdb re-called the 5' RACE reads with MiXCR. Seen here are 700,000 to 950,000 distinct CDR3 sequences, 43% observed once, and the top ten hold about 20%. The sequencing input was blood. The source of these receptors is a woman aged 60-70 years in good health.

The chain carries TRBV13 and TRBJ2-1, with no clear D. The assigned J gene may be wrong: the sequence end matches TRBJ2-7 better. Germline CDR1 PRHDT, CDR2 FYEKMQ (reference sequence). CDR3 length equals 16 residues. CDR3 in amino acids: CASSARQASSYNEQYF. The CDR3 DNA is TGTGCCAGCAGCGCGCGCCAGGCGAGCTCCTACAATGAGCAGTACTTC.

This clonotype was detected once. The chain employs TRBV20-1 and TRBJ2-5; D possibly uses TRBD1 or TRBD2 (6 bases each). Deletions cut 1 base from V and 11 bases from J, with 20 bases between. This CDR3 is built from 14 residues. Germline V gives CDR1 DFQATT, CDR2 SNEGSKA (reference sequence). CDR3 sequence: CSARAAWGASEQYF. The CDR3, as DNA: TGCAGTGCTAGAGCTGCGTGGGGGGCCAGTGAGCAGTACTTC.

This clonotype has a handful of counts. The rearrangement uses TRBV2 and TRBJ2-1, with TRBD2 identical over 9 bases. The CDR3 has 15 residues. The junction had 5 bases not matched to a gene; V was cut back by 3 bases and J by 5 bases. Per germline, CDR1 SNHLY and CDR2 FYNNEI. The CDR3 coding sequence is TGTGCCAGCAGTGATTTGGCGGGAGGGGACAATGAGCAGTTCTTC. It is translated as CASSDLAGGDNEQFF.

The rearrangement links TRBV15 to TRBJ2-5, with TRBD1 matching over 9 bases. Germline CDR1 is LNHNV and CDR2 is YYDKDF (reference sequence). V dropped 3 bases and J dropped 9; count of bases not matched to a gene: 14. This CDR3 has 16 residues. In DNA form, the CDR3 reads TGTGCCACCAGCAGTCACCCGGACAGGGGCGCATTTGCCCAGTACTTC. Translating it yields CATSSHPDRGAFAQYF.

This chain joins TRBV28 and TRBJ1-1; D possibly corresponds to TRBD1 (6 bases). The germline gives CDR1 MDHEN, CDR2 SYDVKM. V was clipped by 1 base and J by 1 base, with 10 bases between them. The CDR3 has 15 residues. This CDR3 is CASSLFRGGNTEAFF. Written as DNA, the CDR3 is TGTGCCAGCAGTTTATTTAGGGGGGGGAACACTGAAGCTTTCTTT.

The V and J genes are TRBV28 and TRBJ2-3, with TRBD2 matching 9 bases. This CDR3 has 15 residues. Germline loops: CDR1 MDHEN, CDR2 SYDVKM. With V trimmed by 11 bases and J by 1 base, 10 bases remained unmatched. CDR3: CAGQVAGEGTDTQYF. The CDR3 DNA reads TGTGCCGGTCAAGTAGCGGGAGAAGGCACAGATACGCAGTATTTT.

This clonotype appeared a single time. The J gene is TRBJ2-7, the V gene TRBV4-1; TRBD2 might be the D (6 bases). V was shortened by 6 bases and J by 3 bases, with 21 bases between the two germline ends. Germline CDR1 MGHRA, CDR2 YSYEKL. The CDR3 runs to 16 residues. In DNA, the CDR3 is TGCGCCAGCAGTTACGAAGATAGCGGTGAAGGCTACGAGCAGTACTTC. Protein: CASSYEDSGEGYEQYF.

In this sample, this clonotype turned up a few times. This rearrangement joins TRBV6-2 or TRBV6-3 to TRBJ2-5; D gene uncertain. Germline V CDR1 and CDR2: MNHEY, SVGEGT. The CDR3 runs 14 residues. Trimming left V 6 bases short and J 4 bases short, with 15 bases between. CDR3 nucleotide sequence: TGTGCCAGCAGCGGTCCTTCCAGAGCAGAGACCCAGTACTTC. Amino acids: CASSGPSRAETQYF.

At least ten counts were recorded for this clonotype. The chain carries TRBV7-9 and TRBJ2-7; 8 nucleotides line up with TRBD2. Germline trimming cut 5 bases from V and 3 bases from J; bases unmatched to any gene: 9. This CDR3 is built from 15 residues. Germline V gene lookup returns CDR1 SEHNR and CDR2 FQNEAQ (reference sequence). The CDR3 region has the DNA TGTGCCAGCAGCCCAGGGGCGGGGGGCCTCTACGAGCAGTACTTC. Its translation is CASSPGAGGLYEQYF.

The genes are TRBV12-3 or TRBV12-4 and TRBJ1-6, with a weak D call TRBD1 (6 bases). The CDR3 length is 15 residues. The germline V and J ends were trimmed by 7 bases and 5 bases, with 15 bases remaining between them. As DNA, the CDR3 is TGTGCCAGCACCCAAGGGGGACGGAATAATTCACCCCTCCACTTT. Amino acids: CASTQGGRNNSPLHF.

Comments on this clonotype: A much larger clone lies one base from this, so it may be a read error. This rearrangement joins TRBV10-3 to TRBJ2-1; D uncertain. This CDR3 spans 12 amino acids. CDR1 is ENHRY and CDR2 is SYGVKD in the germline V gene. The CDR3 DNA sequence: TGTGCCATCGGTGAGTCCTACAATGAGCAGTTCTTC. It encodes CAIGESYNEQFF.

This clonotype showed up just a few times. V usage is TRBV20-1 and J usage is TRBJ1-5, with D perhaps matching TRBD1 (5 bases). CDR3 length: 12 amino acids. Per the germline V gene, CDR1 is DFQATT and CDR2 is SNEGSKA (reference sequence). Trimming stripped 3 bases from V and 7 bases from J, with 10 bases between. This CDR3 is CSASPKGQPQHF. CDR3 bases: TGCAGTGCTAGCCCCAAGGGGCAGCCCCAGCATTTT.

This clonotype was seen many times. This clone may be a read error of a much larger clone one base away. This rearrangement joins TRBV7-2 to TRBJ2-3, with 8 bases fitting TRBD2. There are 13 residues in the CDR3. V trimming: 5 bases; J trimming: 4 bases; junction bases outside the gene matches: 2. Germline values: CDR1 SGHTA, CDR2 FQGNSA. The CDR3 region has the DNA TGTGCCAGCAGCGGAGCGGGAGCAGATACGCAGTATTTT. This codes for CASSGAGADTQYF. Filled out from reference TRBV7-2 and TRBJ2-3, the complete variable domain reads GAGVSQSPSNKVTEKGKDVELRCDPISGHTALYWYRQSLGQGLEFLIYFQGNSAPDKSGLPSDRFSAERTGGSVSTLTIQRTQQEDSAVYLCASSGAGADTQYFGPGTRLTVL.

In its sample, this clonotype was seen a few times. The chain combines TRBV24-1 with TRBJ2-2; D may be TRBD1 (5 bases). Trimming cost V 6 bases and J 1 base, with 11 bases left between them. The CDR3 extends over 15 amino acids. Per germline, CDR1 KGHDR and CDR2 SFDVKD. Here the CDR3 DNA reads TGTGCCACCAGTCCGTCCGACAGGAACACCGGGGAGCTGTTTTTT. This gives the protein CATSPSDRNTGELFF.

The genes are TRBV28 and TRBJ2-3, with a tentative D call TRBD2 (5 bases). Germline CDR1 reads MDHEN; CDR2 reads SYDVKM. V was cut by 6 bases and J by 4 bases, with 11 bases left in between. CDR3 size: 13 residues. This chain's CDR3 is CASSEWEPDTQYF. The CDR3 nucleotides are TGTGCCAGCAGCGAGTGGGAGCCAGATACGCAGTATTTT. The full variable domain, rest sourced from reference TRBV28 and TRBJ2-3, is DVKVTQSSRYLVKRTGEKVFLECVQDMDHENMFWYRQDPGLGLRLIYFSYDVKMKEKGDIPEGYSVSREKKERFSLILESASTNQTSMYLCASSEWEPDTQYFGPGTRLTVL.

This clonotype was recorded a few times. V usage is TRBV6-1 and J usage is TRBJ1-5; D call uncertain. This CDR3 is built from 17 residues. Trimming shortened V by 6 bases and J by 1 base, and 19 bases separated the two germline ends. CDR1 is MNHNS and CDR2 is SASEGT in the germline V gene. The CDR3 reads CASRLKGGPVSNQPQHF. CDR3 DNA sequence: TGTGCCAGCAGACTCAAAGGAGGGCCCGTAAGCAATCAGCCCCAGCATTTT.

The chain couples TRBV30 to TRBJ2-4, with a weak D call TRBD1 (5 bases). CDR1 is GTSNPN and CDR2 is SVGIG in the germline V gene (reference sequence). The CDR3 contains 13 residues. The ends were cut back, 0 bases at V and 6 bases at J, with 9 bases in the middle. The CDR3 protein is CAWSVLGANIQYF. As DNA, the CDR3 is TGTGCCTGGAGTGTCCTAGGGGCAAACATTCAGTACTTC.

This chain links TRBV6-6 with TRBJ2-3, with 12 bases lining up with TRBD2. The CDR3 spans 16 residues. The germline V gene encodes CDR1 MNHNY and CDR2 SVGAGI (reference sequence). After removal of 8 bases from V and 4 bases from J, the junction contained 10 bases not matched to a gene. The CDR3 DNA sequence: TGTGCCAGCTGCCGGACCCTAGCGGGAGGGCCAGATACGCAGTATTTT. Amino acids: CASCRTLAGGPDTQYF.

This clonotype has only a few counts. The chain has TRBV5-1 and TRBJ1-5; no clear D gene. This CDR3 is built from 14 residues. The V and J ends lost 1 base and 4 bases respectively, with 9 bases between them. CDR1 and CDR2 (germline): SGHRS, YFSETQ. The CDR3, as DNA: TGCGCCAGCAGCTTGCGGCCGGGGAATCAGCCCCAGCATTTT. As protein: CASSLRPGNQPQHF.

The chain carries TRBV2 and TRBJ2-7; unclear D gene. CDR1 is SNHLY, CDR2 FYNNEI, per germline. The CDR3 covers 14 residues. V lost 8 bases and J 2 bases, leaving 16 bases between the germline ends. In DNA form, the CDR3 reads TGTGCCAGCTGTGTGAGCACCCAAACCTACGAGCAGTACTTC. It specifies CASCVSTQTYEQYF.

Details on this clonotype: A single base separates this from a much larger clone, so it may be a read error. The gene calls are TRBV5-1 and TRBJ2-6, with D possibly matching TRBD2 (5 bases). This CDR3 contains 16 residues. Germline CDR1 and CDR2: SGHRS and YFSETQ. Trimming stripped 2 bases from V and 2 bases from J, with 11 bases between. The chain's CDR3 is CASSLAAGPGANVLTF. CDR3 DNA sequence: TGCGCCAGCAGCTTAGCGGCAGGCCCTGGGGCCAACGTCCTGACTTTC.

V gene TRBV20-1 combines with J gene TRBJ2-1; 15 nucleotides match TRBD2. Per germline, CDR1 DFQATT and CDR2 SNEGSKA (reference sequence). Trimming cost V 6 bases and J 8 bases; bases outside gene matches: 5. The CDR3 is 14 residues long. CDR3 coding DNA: TGCAGTGCCGACCGGACTAGCGGGGGGGATGAGCAGTTCTTC. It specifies CSADRTSGGDEQFF.

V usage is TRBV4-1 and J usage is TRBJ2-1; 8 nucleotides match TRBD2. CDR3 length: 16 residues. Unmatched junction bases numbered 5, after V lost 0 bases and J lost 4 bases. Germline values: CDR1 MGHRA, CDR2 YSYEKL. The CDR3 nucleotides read TGCGCCAGCAGCCAAGAGATGGCTAGCGGGTACAATGAGCAGTTCTTC. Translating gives CASSQEMASGYNEQFF.

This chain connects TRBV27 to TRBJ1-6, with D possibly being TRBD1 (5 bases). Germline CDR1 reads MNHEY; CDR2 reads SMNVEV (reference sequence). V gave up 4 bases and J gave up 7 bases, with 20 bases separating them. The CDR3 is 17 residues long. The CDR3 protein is CASSYTRIRDLNSPLHF. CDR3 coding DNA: TGTGCCAGCAGTTATACCCGAATCCGGGACCTCAATTCACCCCTCCACTTT.

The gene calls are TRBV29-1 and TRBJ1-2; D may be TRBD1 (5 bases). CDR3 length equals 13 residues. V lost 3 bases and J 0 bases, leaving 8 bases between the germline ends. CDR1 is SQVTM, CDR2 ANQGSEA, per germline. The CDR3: CSVDRDSNYGYTF. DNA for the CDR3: TGCAGCGTTGACAGGGATTCTAACTATGGCTACACCTTC.

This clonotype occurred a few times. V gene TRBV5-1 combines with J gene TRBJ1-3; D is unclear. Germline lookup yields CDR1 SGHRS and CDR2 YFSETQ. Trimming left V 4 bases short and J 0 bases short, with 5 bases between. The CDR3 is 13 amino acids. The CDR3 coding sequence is TGCGCCAGCAGCCCGGGCTCTGGAAACACCATATATTTT. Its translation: CASSPGSGNTIYF.

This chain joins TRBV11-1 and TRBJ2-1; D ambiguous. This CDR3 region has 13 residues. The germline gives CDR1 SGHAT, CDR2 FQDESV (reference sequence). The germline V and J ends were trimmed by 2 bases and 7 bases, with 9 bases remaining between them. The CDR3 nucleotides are TGTGCCAGCAGCTTACCCTCGAATAATGAGCAGTTCTTC. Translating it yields CASSLPSNNEQFF. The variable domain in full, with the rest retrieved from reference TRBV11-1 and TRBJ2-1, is EAEVAQSPRYKITEKSQAVAFWCDPISGHATLYWYRQILGQGPELLVQFQDESVVDDSQLPKDRFSAERLKGVDSTLKIQPAELGDSAMYLCASSLPSNNEQFFGPGTRLTVL.

This CDR3 reads CASSSKTGPLEAFF. The CDR3 coding sequence is TGTGCCAGCAGTTCCAAAACAGGGCCGCTTGAAGCTTTCTTT. The rearrangement uses TRBV6-2 or TRBV6-3 and TRBJ1-1; D may be TRBD1 (6 bases). Germline assignment: CDR1 MNHEY and CDR2 SVGEGT. The CDR3 extends over 14 amino acids. V dropped 4 bases and J dropped 7 bases, with 16 bases sitting between them.

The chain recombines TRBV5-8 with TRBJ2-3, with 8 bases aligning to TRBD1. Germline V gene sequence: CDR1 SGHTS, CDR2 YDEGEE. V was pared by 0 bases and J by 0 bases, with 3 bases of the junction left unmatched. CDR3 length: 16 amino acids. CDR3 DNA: TGTGCCAGCAGCTTGGGGACAGGGACAAGCACAGATACGCAGTATTTT. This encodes CASSLGTGTSTDTQYF.

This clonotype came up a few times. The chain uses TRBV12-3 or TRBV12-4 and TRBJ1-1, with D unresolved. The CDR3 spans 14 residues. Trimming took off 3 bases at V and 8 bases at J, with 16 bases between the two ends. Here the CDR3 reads CASSLSRSLSEAFF. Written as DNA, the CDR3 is TGTGCCAGCAGTTTGTCCAGATCGCTCTCGGAAGCTTTCTTT.